This TCR beta chain was obtained from a study of T cells after yellow fever vaccination. V was trimmed by 0 bases and J by 0 bases, leaving 9 bases between them. Germline lookup yields CDR1 DFQATT and CDR2 SNEGSKA (reference sequence). The CDR3 covers 15 residues. This clonotype has ten or more counts. One entry per CDR3 protein results from TCRdb running MiXCR on the 5' RACE reads. The sample records some 150,000 distinct CDR3 sequences, 6.6% being singletons. V gene TRBV20-1 combines with J gene TRBJ1-3; weak D call: TRBD1 (6 bases). This receptor was identified in a man aged 30-40 years who received the YFV17D yellow fever vaccine. The sequenced sample was CD4+ T cells sorted from PBMCs, obtained 10 days after the yellow fever booster vaccination. The CDR3 DNA follows: TGCAGTGCTAGAGATATGGACAGCTCTGGAAACACCATATATTTT. Residues: CSARDMDSSGNTIYF.